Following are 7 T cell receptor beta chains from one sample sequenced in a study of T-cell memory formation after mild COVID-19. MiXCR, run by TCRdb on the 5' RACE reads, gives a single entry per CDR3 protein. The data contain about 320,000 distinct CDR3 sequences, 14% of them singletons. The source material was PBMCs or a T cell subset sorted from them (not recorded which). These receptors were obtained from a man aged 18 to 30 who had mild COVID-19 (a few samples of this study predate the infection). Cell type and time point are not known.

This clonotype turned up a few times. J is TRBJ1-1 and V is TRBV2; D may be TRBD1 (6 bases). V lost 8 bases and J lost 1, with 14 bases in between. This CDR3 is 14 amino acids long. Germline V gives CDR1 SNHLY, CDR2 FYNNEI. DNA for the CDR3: TGTGCCAGCGAGTTACAGGGCGGGAACACTGAAGCTTTCTTT. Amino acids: CASELQGGNTEAFF.

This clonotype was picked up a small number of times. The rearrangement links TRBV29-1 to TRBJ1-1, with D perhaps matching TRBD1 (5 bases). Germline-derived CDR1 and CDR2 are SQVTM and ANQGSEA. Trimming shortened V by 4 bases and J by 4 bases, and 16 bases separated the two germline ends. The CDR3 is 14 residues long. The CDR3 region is CSVAGLPGTTEAFF. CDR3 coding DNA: TGCAGCGTTGCAGGCCTTCCAGGGACCACTGAAGCTTTCTTT.

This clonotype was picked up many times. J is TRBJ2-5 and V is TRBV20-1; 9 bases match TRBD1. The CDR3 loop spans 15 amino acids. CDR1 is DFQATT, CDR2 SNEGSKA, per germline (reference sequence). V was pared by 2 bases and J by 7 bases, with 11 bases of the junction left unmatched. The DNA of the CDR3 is TGCAGTGCTAGAAGAAACAGGGGGCTAGGATTGACCCAGTACTTC. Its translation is CSARRNRGLGLTQYF.

The CDR3: CASPNGGYNEQFF. The CDR3 DNA reads as TGTGCCAGCCCGAATGGGGGGTACAATGAGCAGTTCTTC. This chain joins TRBV6-1 and TRBJ2-1; D perhaps matches TRBD2 (6 bases). Trimming took off 8 bases at V and 4 bases at J, with 12 bases between the two ends. Germline CDR1 is MNHNS and CDR2 is SASEGT. The CDR3 loop spans 13 amino acids.

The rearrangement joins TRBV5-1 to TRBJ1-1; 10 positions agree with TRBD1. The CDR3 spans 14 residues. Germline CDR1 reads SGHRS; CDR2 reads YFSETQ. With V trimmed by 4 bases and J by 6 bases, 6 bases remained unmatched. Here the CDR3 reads CASSARDRGPEAFF. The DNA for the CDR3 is TGCGCCAGCAGCGCCCGGGACAGGGGACCTGAAGCTTTCTTT.

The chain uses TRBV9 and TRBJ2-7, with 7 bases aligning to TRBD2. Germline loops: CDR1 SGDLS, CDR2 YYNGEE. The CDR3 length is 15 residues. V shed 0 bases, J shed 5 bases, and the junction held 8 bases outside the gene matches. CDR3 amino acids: CASSVDLAGRDEQYF. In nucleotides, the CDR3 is TGTGCCAGCAGCGTAGATTTGGCGGGGAGGGACGAGCAGTACTTC.

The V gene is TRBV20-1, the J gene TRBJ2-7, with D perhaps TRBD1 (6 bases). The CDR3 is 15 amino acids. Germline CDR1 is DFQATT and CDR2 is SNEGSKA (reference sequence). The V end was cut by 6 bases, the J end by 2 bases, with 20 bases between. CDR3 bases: TGCAGTGCCAACGTTGGGGGCTCCTCAACCTACGAGCAGTACGTC. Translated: CSANVGGSSTYEQYV.